A single sample is the source of the 28 T cell receptor beta chains below, sequenced in a study of Ad26.COV2.S vaccination and SARS-CoV-2 variants. Produced via immunoSEQ multiplex PCR; TCRdb's table is partial and in-frame only. The table lists about 400,000 clones, around 89% of them singletons. Treatment reported: some 20 received Ad26.COV2.S at low or high dose, single or two shots; several received placebo; per-sample allocation not given. Each sample was drawn 63 days after the first injection (of vaccine or placebo). The source material was peripheral blood, sampled in a trial of Ad26.COV2.S vaccine versus placebo. Receptors originate from a person between 18 and 59 years old who received the Ad26.COV2.S COVID-19 vaccine or a placebo.

The chain links TRBV7-9 to TRBJ2-3; D ambiguous. V gave up 4 bases and J gave up 6 bases, with 14 bases separating them. Per the germline V gene, CDR1 is SEHNR and CDR2 is FQNEAQ (reference sequence). This CDR3 has 14 amino acids. CDR3 in DNA: TGTGCCAGCAGCTCCCGGACGGGTGGGGATACGCAGTATTTT. Its translation: CASSSRTGGDTQYF.

This clone has only a few counts. Other DNA sequences from this sample encode an identical CDR3 as well. The chain links TRBV5-1 to TRBJ1-6; D unresolved. The length of the CDR3 is 13 residues. CDR1 is SGHRS, CDR2 YFSETQ, per germline. Trimming removed 0 bases at V and 8 bases at J, with 6 bases between. CDR3 DNA sequence: TGCGCCAGCAGCTTGGGGGTGGATTCACCCCTCCACTTT. Amino acids: CASSLGVDSPLHF.

The chain has TRBV11-2 and TRBJ1-2; 8 bases fit TRBD1. The germline gives CDR1 SGHAT, CDR2 FQNNGV. The CDR3 covers 17 residues. V trimming: 4 bases; J trimming: 0 bases; junction bases outside the gene matches: 10. The CDR3 nucleotides are TGTGCCAGCAGCTCAATCCGGGACAGGCTAGCTAACTATGGCTACACCTTC. It yields the protein CASSSIRDRLANYGYTF.

This chain connects TRBV9 to TRBJ2-1; D possibly uses TRBD1 or TRBD2 (5 bases each). Trimming left V 0 bases short and J 9 bases short, with 10 bases between. Germline CDR1 is SGDLS and CDR2 is YYNGEE. CDR3 length: 13 residues. In DNA, the CDR3 is TGTGCCAGCAGCGTAGAAAGGGACGGTGAGCAGTTCTTC. Its protein product is CASSVERDGEQFF.

This clone occurred once. This chain uses TRBV9 with TRBJ2-7, with 9 bases lining up with TRBD1. CDR1 is SGDLS, CDR2 YYNGEE, per germline. The CDR3 is 15 residues long. V was pared by 5 bases and J by 2 bases, with 8 bases of the junction left unmatched. The CDR3: CASSRQGERTYEQYF. Written as DNA, the CDR3 is TGTGCCAGCAGTCGACAGGGGGAAAGGACCTACGAGCAGTACTTC.

V usage is TRBV5-8 and J usage is TRBJ1-2, with D possibly matching TRBD1 (5 bases). The CDR3 is made up of 13 amino acids. Germline CDR1 reads SGHTS; CDR2 reads YDEGEE. The V gene lost 0 bases and the J gene lost 4 bases, with 7 bases spanning the gap. CDR3 in DNA: TGTGCCAGCAGCTTGGGACAGCTCTATGGCTACACCTTC. This encodes CASSLGQLYGYTF.

The chain joins TRBV6-4 to TRBJ1-1, with D hard to call. Per germline, CDR1 MRHNA and CDR2 SNTAGT. CDR3 size: 16 residues. Trimming removed 3 bases from V and 3 bases from J, with 17 bases in between. DNA for the CDR3: TGTGCCAGCAGTGAGTTCGATTGGCCTGGGGACACTGAAGCTTTCTTT. Translated, it gives CASSEFDWPGDTEAFF.

This chain uses TRBV7-3 with TRBJ2-2, with TRBD2 matching over 8 bases. Germline assignment: CDR1 SGHTA and CDR2 FQGTGA. The CDR3 has 15 residues. J was trimmed by 4 bases and V by 2 bases; bases with no gene match: 3. The CDR3 DNA sequence: TGTGCCAGCAGCTTATCGGGAGGGAGCACCGGGGAGCTGTTTTTT. Translated: CASSLSGGSTGELFF.

V gene TRBV11-3 combines with J gene TRBJ1-2, with no clear D. CDR1 is SGHNT, CDR2 YENEEA, per germline. CDR3 length: 14 amino acids. V lost 7 bases and J 0 bases, leaving 12 bases between the germline ends. The CDR3 loop reads CASKGLAPNYGYTF. DNA for the CDR3: TGTGCCAGCAAAGGCCTCGCGCCTAACTATGGCTACACCTTC.

The V gene is TRBV5-1, the J gene TRBJ2-5; D possibly corresponds to TRBD2 (5 bases). The CDR3 contains 14 residues. Germline CDR1 reads SGHRS; CDR2 reads YFSETQ. V dropped 4 bases and J dropped 2 bases, with 12 bases sitting between them. CDR3 amino acids: CASSASGNQETQYF. In DNA, the CDR3 is TGCGCCAGCAGCGCCTCCGGGAATCAAGAGACCCAGTACTTC. Full variable domain (rest looked up from reference TRBV5-1 and TRBJ2-5): KAGVTQTPRYLIKTRGQQVTLSCSPISGHRSVSWYQQTPGQGLQFLFEYFSETQRNKGNFPGRFSGRQFSNSRSEMNVSTLELGDSALYLCASSASGNQETQYFGPGTRLLVL.

This clone was detected once. The V and J genes are TRBV5-1 and TRBJ1-5, with D possibly matching TRBD1 (5 bases). Trimming removed 2 bases from V and 2 bases from J, with 17 bases in between. Germline CDR1 SGHRS, CDR2 YFSETQ. This CDR3 region has 17 residues. This chain's CDR3 is CASSFGTDELGNQPQHF. The CDR3 coding sequence is TGCGCCAGCAGCTTCGGGACCGATGAACTTGGCAATCAGCCCCAGCATTTT.

The chain employs TRBV10-3 and TRBJ2-3; tentative D call: TRBD1 (6 bases). CDR3 length: 12 amino acids. With 11 bases removed from V and 1 base from J, the gap between germline ends came to 10 bases. CDR1 and CDR2 (germline): ENHRY, SYGVKD. The CDR3 region has the DNA TGTGCCTCAGGGGATGGCACAGATACGCAGTATTTT. This codes for CASGDGTDTQYF.

This chain joins TRBV25-1 and TRBJ2-5; 9 bases fit TRBD1. The CDR3 contains 14 residues. Trimming at V came to 6 bases and at J to 5 bases, leaving 7 bases not matched to a gene. Germline V gene lookup returns CDR1 MGHDK and CDR2 SYGVNS. For the CDR3, the DNA is TGTGCCAGCAGGCACAGGGGGCTAAGGGAGACCCAGTACTTC. It translates to CASRHRGLRETQYF.

This sequence joins TRBV19 and TRBJ1-2; D remains ambiguous. This CDR3 region has 14 residues. Per the germline V gene, CDR1 is LNHDA and CDR2 is SQIVND (reference sequence). Trimming pared 1 base from V and 2 bases from J, leaving 8 bases between. CDR3 loop: CASSIGTGNYGYTF. The DNA for the CDR3 is TGTGCCAGTAGTATAGGGACGGGGAACTATGGCTACACCTTC.

The V call is TRBV11-2, the J call TRBJ2-3, with D perhaps matching TRBD1 (6 bases). Trimming pared 0 bases from V and 3 bases from J, leaving 10 bases between. Germline V gives CDR1 SGHAT, CDR2 FQNNGV. The CDR3 has 15 amino acids. CDR3: CASSLEGGSTDTQYF. CDR3 coding DNA: TGTGCCAGCAGCTTAGAAGGGGGTAGTACAGATACGCAGTATTTT.

This chain connects TRBV18 to TRBJ2-6; 7 nucleotides match TRBD1. V shed 2 bases and J 0 bases; nucleotides not matched to a gene: 4. This CDR3 has 17 amino acids. CDR1 is KGHSH, CDR2 LQKENI, per germline. CDR3 bases: TGTGCCAGCTCACCAAGGACAGGCCTCTCTGGGGCCAACGTCCTGACTTTC. Protein product: CASSPRTGLSGANVLTF.

The J gene is TRBJ2-1, the V gene TRBV28, with TRBD2 as a possible D gene (5 bases). This CDR3 region has 15 residues. Trimming left V 6 bases short and J 3 bases short, with 15 bases between. Per the germline V gene, CDR1 is MDHEN and CDR2 is SYDVKM. The chain's CDR3 is CASRPQVGVYNEQFF. The DNA of the CDR3 is TGTGCCAGCAGACCCCAGGTGGGAGTCTACAATGAGCAGTTCTTC.

This chain uses TRBV20-1 with TRBJ2-1; 7 bases line up with TRBD1. The CDR3 extends over 14 amino acids. The trim removed 3 bases at V and 3 bases at J, leaving 5 bases unmatched. Germline V gene sequence: CDR1 DFQATT, CDR2 SNEGSKA (reference sequence). CDR3 region: CSASLGGDYNEQFF. In nucleotides, the CDR3 is TGCAGTGCTAGTTTAGGGGGCGACTACAATGAGCAGTTCTTC.

The chain uses TRBV5-5 and TRBJ2-7; TRBD2 matches at 8 bases. V shed 0 bases, J shed 4 bases, and the junction held 9 bases outside the gene matches. Germline CDR1 is SGHKS and CDR2 is YYEKEE (reference sequence). The CDR3 totals 16 residues. CDR3 sequence: CASSLAAGGAGYEQYF. The CDR3 DNA sequence: TGTGCCAGCAGCTTGGCCGCGGGGGGCGCTGGGTACGAGCAGTACTTC.

V gene TRBV21-1 combines with J gene TRBJ2-7; the table's D call TRBD2 went unverified against the DNA. TRBV21-1 is a recognized pseudogene. CDR3 size: 13 residues. The CDR3 sequence: CASSGPGAYEQYF. CDR3 nucleotides: TGTGCCAGCAGTGGTCCGGGTGCCTACGAGCAGTACTTC.

The gene calls are TRBV15 and TRBJ1-2, with 9 bases identical to TRBD1. CDR1 and CDR2 (germline): LNHNV, YYDKDF (reference sequence). Germline trimming cut 8 bases from V and 3 bases from J; bases unmatched to any gene: 13. The CDR3 contains 16 residues. The CDR3 DNA is TGTGCCACCGCCAACCGGGACAGGGCATATCACTATGGCTACACCTTC. This gives the protein CATANRDRAYHYGYTF. The full variable domain, with the rest looked up from reference TRBV15 and TRBJ1-2, is DAMVIQNPRYQVTQFGKPVTLSCSQTLNHNVMYWYQQKSSQAPKLLFHYYDKDFNNEADTPDNFQSRRPNTSFCFLDIRSPGLGDTAMYLCATANRDRAYHYGYTFGSGTRLTVV.

CDR3 nucleotides: TGTGCCACCAGTGGGGGCAGGGAAACCCTCTACACCTTC. Translated: CATSGGRETLYTF. The chain uses TRBV24-1 and TRBJ1-2, with a weak D call TRBD1 (5 bases). The CDR3 runs 13 residues. Trimming removed 5 bases from V and 10 bases from J, with 16 bases in between. Looked up from germline, CDR1 is KGHDR and CDR2 is SFDVKD.

This chain links TRBV19 with TRBJ1-2; D might be TRBD1 (6 bases). The CDR3 sequence is 13 residues long. Between the trimmed V and J ends, which lost 5 bases and 3 bases, there was a span of 10 bases. The germline CDR1 and CDR2 sequences are LNHDA and SQIVND (reference sequence). The CDR3 reads CASSVQGDYGYTF. CDR3 coding DNA: TGTGCCAGTAGTGTACAGGGTGACTATGGCTACACCTTC.

V is TRBV11-2 and J is TRBJ1-1; TRBD1 is a possible D gene (5 bases). The CDR3 contains 13 residues. The V gene's germline CDR1 is SGHAT and CDR2 FQNNGV. The ends were cut back, 0 bases at V and 11 bases at J, with 13 bases in the middle. The CDR3 loop reads CASSLEGTGRAFF. Here the CDR3 DNA reads TGTGCCAGCAGCTTAGAGGGAACAGGTAGGGCTTTCTTT.

The table lists this clone with a few counts. This rearrangement joins TRBV19 to TRBJ2-6; the match to TRBD1 covers 8 bases. The CDR3 loop spans 15 amino acids. Germline CDR1 is LNHDA and CDR2 is SQIVND (reference sequence). V gave up 1 base and J gave up 9 bases; unmatched junction bases: 5. The CDR3, as DNA: TGTGCCAGTAGTATAGCGGAGGGACAGGTCAACGTCCTGACTTTC. Protein product: CASSIAEGQVNVLTF.

The V gene is TRBV13, the J gene TRBJ1-5; D unresolved. Germline V CDR1 and CDR2: PRHDT, FYEKMQ (reference sequence). The V and J ends lost 2 bases and 7 bases respectively, with 9 bases between them. This CDR3 spans 13 amino acids. CDR3 sequence: CASSLKGMQPQHF. CDR3 nucleotide sequence: TGTGCCAGCAGCTTAAAAGGGATGCAGCCCCAGCATTTT.

In this sample, this clone turned up once. The chain couples TRBV25-1 to TRBJ2-3; D not resolved. Germline loops: CDR1 MGHDK, CDR2 SYGVNS. V was clipped by 6 bases and J by 2 bases, with 18 bases between them. This CDR3 spans 16 amino acids. This CDR3 is CASSDLVAPFTDTQYF. CDR3 in DNA: TGTGCCAGCAGCGACCTCGTCGCACCATTCACAGATACGCAGTATTTT.

The V and J genes are TRBV7-8 and TRBJ2-6, with a tentative D call TRBD1 (5 bases). The germline V gene has CDR1 SGHVS and CDR2 FQNEAQ. V lost 2 bases to trimming and J lost 0 bases, with 11 bases between them. There are 17 residues in the CDR3. The CDR3 sequence: CASSLQGRGSGANVLTF. CDR3 in DNA: TGTGCCAGCAGCTTACAGGGTAGGGGCTCTGGGGCCAACGTCCTGACTTTC.